Below are 14 T cell receptor beta chains sequenced from a single sample in a study of shared clonotypes between healthy human individuals. Clones were read by immunoSEQ multiplex PCR, and TCRdb kept only the in-frame ones, dropping some. The data contain over a million clones, around 95% of them singletons. The sequencing sample was made of naive CD4+ T cells sorted from blood. Regarding subset: CD45RA+ positively selected. These receptors came from a man aged 30 to 45 in good health.

The chain links TRBV6-5 to TRBJ2-7; 7 nucleotides match TRBD2. The germline gives CDR1 MNHEY, CDR2 SVGAGI. The CDR3 contains 13 residues. The ends lost 6 bases at V and 0 bases at J; junction bases unmatched: 2. CDR3 DNA: TGTGCCAGCAGGTCGGGGGGCTCCTACGAGCAGTACTTC. Its protein is CASRSGGSYEQYF.

The chain uses TRBV4-3 and TRBJ2-7; tentative D call: TRBD2 (5 bases). V shed 2 bases and J shed 2 bases, with 13 bases lying between them. The CDR3 contains 15 residues. Germline CDR1 is LGHNA and CDR2 is YSLEER. CDR3 region: CASSQSGVKTYEQYF. The CDR3 nucleotides are TGCGCCAGCAGCCAATCCGGGGTGAAGACCTACGAGCAGTACTTC.

This clone has a handful of counts. The chain joins TRBV5-1 to TRBJ2-3; D perhaps matches TRBD2 (5 bases). Deletions cut 4 bases from V and 4 bases from J, with 13 bases between. From germline, CDR1 is SGHRS and CDR2 YFSETQ. CDR3 length equals 14 residues. The CDR3 is CASSPVGVADTQYF. CDR3 nucleotide sequence: TGCGCCAGCAGCCCGGTCGGGGTTGCAGATACGCAGTATTTT.

The chain joins TRBV5-4 to TRBJ2-1; no definite D call. Germline CDR1 and CDR2: SGHNT and YYREEE (reference sequence). This CDR3 comprises 15 residues. V shed 6 bases and J shed 0 bases, with 13 bases lying between them. CDR3 nucleotide sequence: TGTGCCAGCACGAACGGCGGTAACTCCTACAATGAGCAGTTCTTC. Its translation: CASTNGGNSYNEQFF.

This clone was observed a single time. The chain recombines TRBV4-1 with TRBJ2-1, with D perhaps matching TRBD2 (5 bases). CDR1 MGHRA and CDR2 YSYEKL come from the germline V gene. V lost 0 bases and J lost 2, with 11 bases in between. CDR3 length equals 16 residues. The CDR3: CASSQDPSGAYNEQFF. The CDR3 nucleotides read TGCGCCAGCAGCCAAGACCCCAGCGGAGCCTACAATGAGCAGTTCTTC.

The gene calls are TRBV10-3 and TRBJ2-1; D gene ambiguous. With 4 bases removed from V and 3 bases from J, the gap between germline ends came to 13 bases. Germline V gives CDR1 ENHRY, CDR2 SYGVKD. CDR3 size: 15 residues. The CDR3 protein is CAISGYGNYYNEQFF. The CDR3 bases are TGTGCCATCAGTGGTTACGGAAATTACTACAATGAGCAGTTCTTC.

The chain employs TRBV4-3 and TRBJ2-1; 8 bases map to TRBD2. Per germline, CDR1 LGHNA and CDR2 YSLEER. CDR3 length: 19 amino acids. Trimming cost V 1 base and J 8 bases; bases outside gene matches: 19. In nucleotides, the CDR3 is TGCGCCAGCAGCCAAGCCCTCGTAAGGGGAGCAGGGACTAGTTATGAGCAGTTCTTC. It yields the protein CASSQALVRGAGTSYEQFF.

The rearrangement links TRBV7-8 to TRBJ1-2; D gene uncertain. This CDR3 contains 17 residues. V dropped 6 bases and J dropped 5 bases, with 25 bases sitting between them. Germline lookup yields CDR1 SGHVS and CDR2 FQNEAQ. CDR3 sequence reads: CASSYSAVTQPIYGYTF. CDR3 DNA: TGTGCCAGCAGTTATTCGGCAGTTACTCAACCCATTTATGGCTACACCTTC. The entire variable domain, with the rest obtained from reference TRBV7-8 and TRBJ1-2, is as follows: GAGVSQSPRYKVAKRGQDVALRCDPISGHVSLFWYQQALGQGPEFLTYFQNEAQLDKSGLPSDRFFAERPEGSVSTLKIQRTQQEDSAVYLCASSYSAVTQPIYGYTFGSGTRLTVV.

The chain has TRBV29-1 and TRBJ2-1; a possible D gene is TRBD1 (6 bases). CDR3 length: 13 residues. With 7 bases removed from V and 0 bases from J, the gap between germline ends came to 10 bases. Germline V CDR1 and CDR2: SQVTM, ANQGSEA. DNA for the CDR3: TGCAGCGCAAACAGGGACTCCTACAATGAGCAGTTCTTC. Its protein product is CSANRDSYNEQFF.

The chain couples TRBV30 to TRBJ2-6; 8 bases agree with TRBD2. There are 17 residues in the CDR3. J was trimmed by 0 bases and V by 8 bases; bases with no gene match: 12. Germline V gene data show CDR1 as GTSNPN and CDR2 as SVGIG (reference sequence). CDR3 region: CAAGGGRDPSGANVLTF. As DNA, the CDR3 is TGTGCCGCGGGGGGCGGCAGGGATCCCTCTGGGGCCAACGTCCTGACTTTC.

In DNA, the CDR3 is TGTGCCAGCAGCCGACAGAGCGCTTTGAACACTGAAGCTTTCTTT. This encodes CASSRQSALNTEAFF. V is TRBV9 and J is TRBJ1-1; D possibly corresponds to TRBD1 (5 bases). The length of the CDR3 is 15 residues. Trimming cost V 4 bases and J 0 bases, with 13 bases left between them. Germline V gives CDR1 SGDLS, CDR2 YYNGEE.

The V call is TRBV23-1, the J call TRBJ1-1, with a tentative D call TRBD1 (6 bases). TRBV23-1 is annotated as an ORF whose role is uncertain. This CDR3 is built from 15 residues. With 1 base removed from V and 0 bases from J, the gap between germline ends came to 9 bases. The chain's CDR3 is CASSQCGQLNTEAFF. CDR3 DNA: TGCGCCAGCAGTCAATGTGGACAGTTGAACACTGAAGCTTTCTTT.

The genes are TRBV7-9 and TRBJ1-4, with 11 bases lining up with TRBD1. Trimming at V came to 4 bases and at J to 2 bases, leaving 9 bases not matched to a gene. This CDR3 comprises 18 residues. CDR1 and CDR2 (germline): SEHNR, FQNEAQ (reference sequence). Here the CDR3 reads CASSSDRGPGLTNEKLFF. For the CDR3, the DNA is TGTGCCAGCAGCTCGGACAGGGGGCCGGGCCTGACTAATGAAAAACTGTTTTTT.

This sequence joins TRBV18 and TRBJ1-1; D remains unclear. The V gene's germline CDR1 is KGHSH and CDR2 LQKENI. Trimming shortened V by 0 bases and J by 0 bases, and 11 bases separated the two germline ends. This CDR3 is built from 16 residues. The CDR3 DNA follows: TGTGCCAGCTCACCACCGAAGAGTAATATGAACACTGAAGCTTTCTTT. This translates into CASSPPKSNMNTEAFF.